This record concerns one T cell receptor beta chain sequence. TCRdb keeps only in-frame clones here, not all; method: immunoSEQ multiplex PCR. Of tens of thousands of clones listed, over 70% are singletons. The sample originates from a study of T cell clones after liver transplantation. Overall study context: In this trial, immunosuppression withdrawal was attempted within 2 years of liver transplant.

Trimming cost V 6 bases and J 5 bases, with 10 bases left between them. Germline V CDR1 and CDR2: MNHNS, SASEGT. This CDR3 region has 12 residues. The sample was CD4+ T cells from blood, taken before liver transplant. The receptor comes from a human donor who received a liver transplant. The chain carries TRBV6-1 and TRBJ2-5; D is undetermined. The CDR3 reads CASSTSSETQYF. The CDR3 DNA sequence: TGTGCCAGCAGCACGTCAAGCGAGACCCAGTACTTC.